This TCR beta chain appears in the sequencing data of a study of neurological immune-mediated disorders. The overall study: Multiple sclerosis patients numbered approximately 35, with some 30 relapsing-remitting and 3 secondary progressive.

It was from 2 million PBMCs stored at -80 C that the unsorted libraries were obtained. In its sample, this clonotype was seen many times. The antigen remains unidentified. One entry per CDR3 protein, called by TCRdb with MiXCR from the 5' RACE reads. The data hold about 58,000 distinct CDR3 sequences, with 3% to 4% observed a single time. Whole-study findings and limits: HTLV-1-associated myelopathy led in TCR clonal expansion, while multiple sclerosis ranked lowest, below healthy controls.

V was clipped by 2 bases and J by 4 bases, with 12 bases between them. Germline V gives CDR1 DFQATT, CDR2 SNEGSKA (reference sequence). The CDR3 spans 14 residues. The source is a woman aged 55 to 70 with multiple sclerosis. The genes are TRBV20-1 and TRBJ2-1; D unresolved. The sample consisted of PBMCs. CDR3 loop: CSARSAPTYNEQFF. The DNA of the CDR3 is TGCAGTGCTAGATCGGCGCCGACTTACAATGAGCAGTTCTTC.